Below, 17 T cell receptor beta chains from the same sample are listed, as sequenced in a study of blood T cells in healthy people across ages (dated by TCRdb to the mid-2010s). The library relied on 5' RACE. The data were produced on an Illumina HiSeq 2500. A second roughly 6 to 12 cycle PCR used a sample-barcoded 5' primer and a J-beta primer mix. In-frame beta chains were kept once TCRdb had trimmed the public reads at Q25 with fastp and called clones with MiXCR. Records with the same CDR3 protein are collapsed into one entry carrying the most frequent genes and DNA. The sample profile shows more than 650,000 distinct CDR3 sequences; around 25% of them were found once. Jointly, the top ten make up under 3% of the sample. The same data also contributed to another study, on T cells of mothers and their children.

The material sequenced was blood. The receptors originated from a boy under 18 in good health.

CDR3 protein: CASSLDRRGYTF. CDR3 DNA sequence: TGTGCCAGCAGCCTGGACAGGCGCGGCTACACCTTC. The V call is TRBV7-2, the J call TRBJ1-2; 7 positions agree with TRBD1. CDR1 SGHTA and CDR2 FQGNSA come from the germline V gene. This CDR3 is built from 12 residues. Losses at the gene ends were 5 bases for V and 8 bases for J; bases not matched to a gene: 5.

There are a few counts of this clonotype. The chain couples TRBV12-3 or TRBV12-4 to TRBJ1-5; D unclear. Trimming took 4 bases from V and 5 from J, leaving 12 bases between them. The CDR3 is 14 amino acids. CDR3 in DNA: TGTGCCAGCAGTTCCCCGTGGACCGATCAGCCCCAGCATTTT. Translated: CASSSPWTDQPQHF.

In this sample, this clonotype turned up a few times. The chain couples TRBV6-5 to TRBJ2-1; 12 bases match TRBD2. TRBJ2-5 matches the DNA end more closely, so the J call is doubtful. CDR3 length: 16 amino acids. Germline CDR1 reads MNHEY; CDR2 reads SVGAGI. The CDR3 region is CASSFLAGGPLETQYF. The CDR3 region has the DNA TGTGCCAGCAGTTTCCTAGCGGGGGGGCCCTTGGAGACCCAGTACTTC.

In regard to this clonotype: One end of the junction varies from germline; a read error may be responsible. V and J are TRBV15 and TRBJ2-7; D might be TRBD2 (6 bases). CDR1 LNHNV and CDR2 YYDKDF come from the germline V gene (reference sequence). The CDR3 consists of 14 residues. The CDR3 nucleotides are TGTGCCACCGGCAGAGGTGAGGGAGGCTACGAGCAGTACTTC. Its translation: CATGRGEGGYEQYF.

Note on this clonotype: Relative to the germline gene, one junction end is altered; a read error may explain this. The chain is built from TRBV7-9 and TRBJ1-2; 10 bases match TRBD1. The CDR3 is made up of 15 amino acids. The germline V gene encodes CDR1 SEHNR and CDR2 FQNEAQ (reference sequence). For the CDR3, the DNA is TGTGCCAGCAGCGATGGAGGGACAGGGGTCTATGGCCACACCTTC. It translates to CASSDGGTGVYGHTF.

The CDR3 reads CAISESRGRDTGELFF. The DNA of the CDR3 is TGTGCCATCAGTGAGTCAAGGGGGCGCGACACCGGGGAGCTGTTTTTT. This rearrangement joins TRBV10-3 to TRBJ2-2, with TRBD1 matching over 7 bases. The CDR3 sequence is 16 residues long. Germline V CDR1 and CDR2: ENHRY, SYGVKD. Unmatched junction bases numbered 4, after V lost 0 bases and J lost 3 bases.

This clonotype was counted only a few times. V gene TRBV4-1 combines with J gene TRBJ2-7; 8 bases fit TRBD2. This CDR3 contains 15 residues. V gave up 5 bases and J gave up 0 bases; unmatched junction bases: 6. Per germline, CDR1 MGHRA and CDR2 YSYEKL. CDR3 in DNA: TGCGCCAGCAGCTGCGGACTAGCTGACTCCTACGAGCAGTACTTC. Residues: CASSCGLADSYEQYF.

About this clonotype itself: Compared with germline, one end of the junction differs, possibly owing to a read error. The V and J genes are TRBV30 and TRBJ2-5; D unclear. The length of the CDR3 is 14 residues. Germline V gene data show CDR1 as GTSNPN and CDR2 as SVGIG (reference sequence). Here the CDR3 reads CVWSVTGPQETQYF. The CDR3 DNA sequence: TGTGTCTGGAGTGTAACTGGCCCGCAAGAGACCCAGTACTTC.

The rearrangement joins TRBV6-1 to TRBJ2-7; D is ambiguous. CDR1 is MNHNS and CDR2 is SASEGT in the germline V gene. Trimming took off 2 bases at V and 0 bases at J, with 11 bases between the two ends. The CDR3 has 15 amino acids. The CDR3 loop reads CASSESVRSSYEQYF. DNA for the CDR3: TGTGCCAGCAGTGAATCAGTCAGGAGCTCCTACGAGCAGTACTTC.

V gene TRBV29-1 combines with J gene TRBJ1-1; D possibly corresponds to TRBD1 (5 bases). Trimming pared 7 bases from V and 8 bases from J, leaving 11 bases between. CDR3 length: 10 amino acids. Germline assignment: CDR1 SQVTM and CDR2 ANQGSEA. The CDR3 nucleotides read TGCAGCGCCCCTGGGGCGGAAGCTTTCTTT. Protein: CSAPGAEAFF.

This rearrangement joins TRBV20-1 to TRBJ2-1, with 9 bases that match TRBD2. This CDR3 is built from 14 residues. The trim removed 6 bases at V and 8 bases at J, leaving 11 bases unmatched. The germline CDR1 and CDR2 sequences are DFQATT and SNEGSKA (reference sequence). The CDR3 coding sequence is TGCAGTGCCCTCTCCGCGGGGGGGCGGTATGAGCAGTTCTTC. As protein: CSALSAGGRYEQFF.

In its sample, this clonotype was seen many times. The rearrangement links TRBV28 to TRBJ2-5; TRBD2 aligns across 10 bases. Germline loops: CDR1 MDHEN, CDR2 SYDVKM. The trim removed 4 bases at V and 5 bases at J, leaving 4 bases unmatched. This CDR3 is 14 amino acids long. The CDR3 loop reads CASSSLAGDETQYF. CDR3 bases: TGTGCCAGCAGTTCGCTAGCGGGGGATGAGACCCAGTACTTC. The full variable domain, rest sourced from reference TRBV28 and TRBJ2-5, is DVKVTQSSRYLVKRTGEKVFLECVQDMDHENMFWYRQDPGLGLRLIYFSYDVKMKEKGDIPEGYSVSREKKERFSLILESASTNQTSMYLCASSSLAGDETQYFGPGTRLLVL.

This clonotype occurred a few times. The chain uses TRBV12-3 or TRBV12-4 and TRBJ2-7; D might be TRBD1 (5 bases). Trimming removed 0 bases at V and 3 bases at J, with 12 bases between. The CDR3 length is 15 residues. CDR3 loop: CASSLAGDGFYEQYF. Written as DNA, the CDR3 is TGTGCCAGCAGTTTAGCAGGGGATGGTTTCTACGAGCAGTACTTC.

The gene calls are TRBV20-1 and TRBJ2-1; no clear D. Deletions cut 1 base from V and 3 bases from J, with 10 bases between. Germline assignment: CDR1 DFQATT and CDR2 SNEGSKA (reference sequence). The CDR3 is made up of 14 amino acids. CDR3 in amino acids: CSARGSGDYNEQFF. CDR3 sequence (DNA): TGCAGTGCTAGAGGGTCTGGGGACTACAATGAGCAGTTCTTC.

The chain joins TRBV5-1 to TRBJ2-6; the D gene is possibly TRBD1 (5 bases). The CDR3 sequence is 17 residues long. V lost 3 bases, J lost 1 base, and 14 bases lay in between. Germline V gives CDR1 SGHRS, CDR2 YFSETQ. For the CDR3, the DNA is TGCGCCAGCAGCTGGGAACCCCAGGGATCTGGGGCCAACGTCCTGACTTTC. This sequence encodes CASSWEPQGSGANVLTF.

Turning to this clonotype: One end of the junction varies from germline; a read error may be responsible. This rearrangement joins TRBV11-2 to TRBJ2-5; possible D gene TRBD2, 6 bases. The J call is doubtful: the DNA matches TRBJ2-7 better. CDR1 and CDR2 (germline): SGHAT, FQNNGV. The CDR3 loop spans 14 amino acids. CDR3 DNA: TGTGCCTGCAGCTTGGGAGGAGAGGCCTACGAGCAGTACTTC. It encodes CACSLGGEAYEQYF.

V and J are TRBV20-1 and TRBJ2-2; 9 nucleotides align to TRBD1. J lost 3 bases, V lost 2 bases, and 7 bases had no gene match. Per germline, CDR1 DFQATT and CDR2 SNEGSKA (reference sequence). The CDR3 spans 16 residues. As DNA, the CDR3 is TGCAGTGCTAGAACCGCGACAGGGGGAGACACCGGGGAGCTGTTTTTT. Amino acid sequence: CSARTATGGDTGELFF.